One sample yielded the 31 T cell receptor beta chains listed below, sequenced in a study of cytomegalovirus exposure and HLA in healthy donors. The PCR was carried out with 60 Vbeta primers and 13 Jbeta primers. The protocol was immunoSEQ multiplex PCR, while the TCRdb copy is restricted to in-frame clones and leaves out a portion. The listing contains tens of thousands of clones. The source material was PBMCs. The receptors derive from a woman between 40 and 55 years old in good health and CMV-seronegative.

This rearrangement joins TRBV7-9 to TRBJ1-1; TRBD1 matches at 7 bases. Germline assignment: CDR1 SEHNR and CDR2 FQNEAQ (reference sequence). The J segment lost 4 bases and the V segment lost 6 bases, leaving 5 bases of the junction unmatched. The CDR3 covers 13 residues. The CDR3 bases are TGTGCCAGCAGTTTGGACAGGACCACTGAAGCTTTCTTT. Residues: CASSLDRTTEAFF.

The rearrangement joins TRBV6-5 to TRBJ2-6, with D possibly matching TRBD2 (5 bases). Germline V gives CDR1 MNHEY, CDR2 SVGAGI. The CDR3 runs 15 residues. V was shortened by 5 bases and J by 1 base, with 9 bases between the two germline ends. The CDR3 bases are TGTGCCAGCAGTCCACTAGGATCTGGGGCCAACGTCCTGACTTTC. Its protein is CASSPLGSGANVLTF.

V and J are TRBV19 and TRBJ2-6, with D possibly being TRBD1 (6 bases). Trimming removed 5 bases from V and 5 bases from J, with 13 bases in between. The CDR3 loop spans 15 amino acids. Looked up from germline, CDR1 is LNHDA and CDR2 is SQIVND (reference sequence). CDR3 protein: CASSDGQFRANVLTF. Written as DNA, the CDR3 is TGTGCCAGTAGTGATGGACAGTTCAGGGCCAACGTCCTGACTTTC.

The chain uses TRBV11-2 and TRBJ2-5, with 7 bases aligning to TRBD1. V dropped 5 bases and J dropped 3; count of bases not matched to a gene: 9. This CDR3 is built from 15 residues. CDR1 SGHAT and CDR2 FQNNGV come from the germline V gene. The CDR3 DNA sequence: TGTGCCAGCAGCCAGCGACCGGGACAGAAAGAGACCCAGTACTTC. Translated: CASSQRPGQKETQYF.

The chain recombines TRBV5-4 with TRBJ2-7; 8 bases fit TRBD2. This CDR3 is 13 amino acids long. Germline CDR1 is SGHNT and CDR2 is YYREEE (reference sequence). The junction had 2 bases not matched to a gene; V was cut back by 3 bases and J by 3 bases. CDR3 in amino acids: CASSSGTSYEQYF. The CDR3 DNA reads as TGTGCCAGCAGCTCAGGGACTAGCTACGAGCAGTACTTC.

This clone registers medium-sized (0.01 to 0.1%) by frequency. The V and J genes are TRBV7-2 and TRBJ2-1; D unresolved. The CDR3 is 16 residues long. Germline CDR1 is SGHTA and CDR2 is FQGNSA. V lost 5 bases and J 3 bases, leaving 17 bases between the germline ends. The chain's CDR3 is CASSQPYETLYNEQFF. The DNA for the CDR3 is TGTGCCAGCAGCCAGCCGTATGAGACTCTCTACAATGAGCAGTTCTTC.

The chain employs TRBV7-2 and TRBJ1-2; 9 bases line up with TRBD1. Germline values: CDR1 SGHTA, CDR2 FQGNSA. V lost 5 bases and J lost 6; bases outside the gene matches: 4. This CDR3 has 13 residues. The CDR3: CASSQQGADGYTF. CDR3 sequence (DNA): TGTGCCAGCAGCCAACAGGGGGCCGATGGCTACACCTTC. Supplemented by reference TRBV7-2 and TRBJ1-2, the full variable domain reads GAGVSQSPSNKVTEKGKDVELRCDPISGHTALYWYRQSLGQGLEFLIYFQGNSAPDKSGLPSDRFSAERTGGSVSTLTIQRTQQEDSAVYLCASSQQGADGYTFGSGTRLTVV.

CDR3 protein: CASSLTDSGNTIYF. The CDR3 DNA reads TGTGCCAGCAGCTTGACAGACTCTGGAAACACCATATATTTT. V gene TRBV7-8 combines with J gene TRBJ1-3; weak D call: TRBD1 (5 bases). This CDR3 comprises 14 residues. Germline V gene lookup returns CDR1 SGHVS and CDR2 FQNEAQ. V lost 3 bases and J 0 bases, leaving 6 bases between the germline ends.

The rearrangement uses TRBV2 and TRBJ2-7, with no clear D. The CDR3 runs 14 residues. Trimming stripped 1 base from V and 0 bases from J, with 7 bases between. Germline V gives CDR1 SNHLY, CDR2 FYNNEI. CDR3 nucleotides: TGTGCCAGCAGTGAAGGGCTGAACTCCTACGAGCAGTACTTC. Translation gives CASSEGLNSYEQYF. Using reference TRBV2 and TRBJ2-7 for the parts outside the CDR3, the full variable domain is EPEVTQTPSHQVTQMGQEVILRCVPISNHLYFYWYRQILGQKVEFLVSFYNNEISEKSEIFDDQFSVERPDGSNFTLKIRSTKLEDSAMYFCASSEGLNSYEQYFGPGTRLTVT.

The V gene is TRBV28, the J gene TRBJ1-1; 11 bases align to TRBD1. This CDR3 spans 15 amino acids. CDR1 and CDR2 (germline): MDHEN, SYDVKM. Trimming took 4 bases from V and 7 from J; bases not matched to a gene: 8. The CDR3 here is CASSSTGTGGGEAFF. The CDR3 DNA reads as TGTGCCAGCAGTTCCACCGGGACAGGGGGGGGTGAAGCTTTCTTT.

For the CDR3, the DNA is TGTGCCAGCAGCGTAAATCCAGAAGACTATGGCTACACCTTC. It encodes CASSVNPEDYGYTF. This sequence joins TRBV9 and TRBJ1-2; unclear D gene. With 1 base removed from V and 3 bases from J, the gap between germline ends came to 10 bases. CDR1 and CDR2 from the germline V gene are SGDLS and YYNGEE. The CDR3 spans 14 residues.

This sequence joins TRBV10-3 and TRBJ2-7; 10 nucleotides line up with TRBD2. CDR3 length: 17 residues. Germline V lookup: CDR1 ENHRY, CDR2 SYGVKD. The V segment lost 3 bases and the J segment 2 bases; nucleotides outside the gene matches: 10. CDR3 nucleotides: TGTGCCATCAGTGATCCTAGCGGGAGCCTGCCGACCTACGAGCAGTACTTC. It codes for CAISDPSGSLPTYEQYF.

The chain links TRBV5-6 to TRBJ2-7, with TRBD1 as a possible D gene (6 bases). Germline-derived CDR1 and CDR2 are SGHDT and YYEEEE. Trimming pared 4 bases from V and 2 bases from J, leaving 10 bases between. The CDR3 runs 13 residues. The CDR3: CASSPGHPYEQYF. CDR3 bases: TGTGCCAGCAGCCCGGGACATCCCTACGAGCAGTACTTC.

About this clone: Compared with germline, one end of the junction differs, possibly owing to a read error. CDR3 sequence (DNA): TGTGCCAGCAGTCTACCCGGGATGAACACTGAAGATTTCTTT. It yields the protein CASSLPGMNTEDFF. The V call is TRBV6-1, the J call TRBJ1-1; D unclear. This CDR3 is built from 14 residues. Germline V CDR1 and CDR2: MNHNS, SASEGT.

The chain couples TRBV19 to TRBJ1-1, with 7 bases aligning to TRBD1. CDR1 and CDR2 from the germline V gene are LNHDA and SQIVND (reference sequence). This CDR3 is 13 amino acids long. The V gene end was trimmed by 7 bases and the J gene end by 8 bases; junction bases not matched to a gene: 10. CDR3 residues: CASNSDRVTEAFF. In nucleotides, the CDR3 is TGTGCCAGTAATTCTGACAGGGTCACCGAAGCTTTCTTT.

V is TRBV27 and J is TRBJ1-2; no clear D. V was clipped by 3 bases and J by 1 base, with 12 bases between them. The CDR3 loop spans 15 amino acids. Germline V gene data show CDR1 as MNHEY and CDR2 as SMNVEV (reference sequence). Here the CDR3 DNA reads TGTGCCAGCAGTTTTTATCCCCTAGTTAACTATGGCTACACCTTC. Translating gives CASSFYPLVNYGYTF.

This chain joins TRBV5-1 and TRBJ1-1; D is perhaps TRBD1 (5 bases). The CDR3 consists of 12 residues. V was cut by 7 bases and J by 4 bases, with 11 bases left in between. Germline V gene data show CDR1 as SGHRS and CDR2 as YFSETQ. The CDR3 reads CASSGGGTEAFF. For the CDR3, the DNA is TGCGCCAGCTCGGGGGGGGGCACTGAAGCTTTCTTT.

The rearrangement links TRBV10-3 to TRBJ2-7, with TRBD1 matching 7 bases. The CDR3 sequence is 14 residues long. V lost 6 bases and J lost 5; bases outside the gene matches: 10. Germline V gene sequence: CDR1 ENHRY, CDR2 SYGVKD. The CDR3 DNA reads TGTGCCATCAGACGGGACAGTAAAGGAGACGAGCAGTACTTC. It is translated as CAIRRDSKGDEQYF.

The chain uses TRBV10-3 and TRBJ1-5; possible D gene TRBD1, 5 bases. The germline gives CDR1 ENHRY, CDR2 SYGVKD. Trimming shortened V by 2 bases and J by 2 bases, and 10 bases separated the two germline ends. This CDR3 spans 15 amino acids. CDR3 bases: TGTGCCATCAGTGAGGGCAGGGTCGGCAATCAGCCCCAGCATTTT. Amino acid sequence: CAISEGRVGNQPQHF.

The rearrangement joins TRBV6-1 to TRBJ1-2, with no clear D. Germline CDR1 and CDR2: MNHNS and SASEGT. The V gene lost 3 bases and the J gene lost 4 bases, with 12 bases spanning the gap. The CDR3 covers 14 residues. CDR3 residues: CASSDTGSAYGYTF. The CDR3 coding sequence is TGTGCCAGCAGTGATACCGGGTCTGCCTATGGCTACACCTTC.

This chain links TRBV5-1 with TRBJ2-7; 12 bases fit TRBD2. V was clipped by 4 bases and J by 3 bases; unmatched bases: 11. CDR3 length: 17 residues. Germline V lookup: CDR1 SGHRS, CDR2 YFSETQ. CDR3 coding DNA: TGCGCCAGCAGCCCCGGGACTAGCGGGTCGAGGGACTACGAGCAGTACTTC. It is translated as CASSPGTSGSRDYEQYF.

The CDR3 region has the DNA TGTGCCAGCACCCCGCGGGGGGGAGACAATGAGCAGTTCTTC. Its translation is CASTPRGGDNEQFF. The V gene is TRBV5-4, the J gene TRBJ2-1, with 9 bases aligning to TRBD2. The CDR3 length is 14 residues. J was trimmed by 5 bases and V by 6 bases; bases with no gene match: 6. CDR1 is SGHNT, CDR2 YYREEE, per germline (reference sequence).

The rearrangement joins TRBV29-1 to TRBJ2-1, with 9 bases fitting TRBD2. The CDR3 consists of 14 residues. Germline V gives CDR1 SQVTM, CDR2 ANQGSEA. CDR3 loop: CIPSGAGSHNEQFF. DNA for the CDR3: TGCATCCCTAGCGGGGCAGGTTCTCACAATGAGCAGTTCTTC.

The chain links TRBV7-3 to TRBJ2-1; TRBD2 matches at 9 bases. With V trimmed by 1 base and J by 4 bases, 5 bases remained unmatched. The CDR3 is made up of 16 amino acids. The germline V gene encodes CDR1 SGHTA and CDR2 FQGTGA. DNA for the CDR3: TGTGCCAGCAGCTTAAGCTCAGCGGGAGGTTACAATGAGCAGTTCTTC. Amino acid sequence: CASSLSSAGGYNEQFF.

As DNA, the CDR3 is TGTGCCAGCAGTCCCGGGGGGTACGAGCAGTACTTC. Residues: CASSPGGYEQYF. The V call is TRBV9, the J call TRBJ2-7; the match to TRBD2 covers 7 bases. The CDR3 is 12 amino acids. Germline-derived CDR1 and CDR2 are SGDLS and YYNGEE. V shed 5 bases and J 4 bases; nucleotides not matched to a gene: 3.

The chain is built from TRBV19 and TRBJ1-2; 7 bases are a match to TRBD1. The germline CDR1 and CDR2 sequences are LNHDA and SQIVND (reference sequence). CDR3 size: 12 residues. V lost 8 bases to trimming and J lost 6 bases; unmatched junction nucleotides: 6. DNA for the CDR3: TGTGCCAGTGGGGGCAGGGGGGATGGCTACACCTTC. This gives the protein CASGGRGDGYTF.

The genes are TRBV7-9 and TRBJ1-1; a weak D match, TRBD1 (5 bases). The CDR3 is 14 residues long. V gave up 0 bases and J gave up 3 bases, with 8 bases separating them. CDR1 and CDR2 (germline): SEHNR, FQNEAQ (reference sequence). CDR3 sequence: CASSLATGDTEAFF. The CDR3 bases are TGTGCCAGCAGCTTAGCGACGGGGGACACTGAAGCTTTCTTT.

The CDR3 here is CASSFRDRIDYGYTF. CDR3 coding DNA: TGCGCCAGCAGCTTCCGGGACAGGATCGACTATGGCTACACCTTC. The chain couples TRBV5-1 to TRBJ1-2, with 8 bases matching TRBD1. CDR1 and CDR2 (germline): SGHRS, YFSETQ. Trimming at V came to 2 bases and at J to 3 bases, leaving 6 bases not matched to a gene. The CDR3 has 15 amino acids.

In nucleotides, the CDR3 is TGTGCCAGCAGTTATATCGGGGAGCAGTTCTTC. Translated, it gives CASSYIGEQFF. The chain uses TRBV6-5 and TRBJ2-1; D not resolved. The germline V gene has CDR1 MNHEY and CDR2 SVGAGI. Trimming removed 3 bases at V and 10 bases at J, with 7 bases between. The CDR3 covers 11 residues.

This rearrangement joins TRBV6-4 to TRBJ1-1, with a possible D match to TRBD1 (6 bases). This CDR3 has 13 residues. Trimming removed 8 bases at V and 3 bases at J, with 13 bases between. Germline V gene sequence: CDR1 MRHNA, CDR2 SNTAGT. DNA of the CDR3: TGTGCCAGCTCTCAGGGGCCGGACACTGAAGCTTTCTTT. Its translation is CASSQGPDTEAFF.

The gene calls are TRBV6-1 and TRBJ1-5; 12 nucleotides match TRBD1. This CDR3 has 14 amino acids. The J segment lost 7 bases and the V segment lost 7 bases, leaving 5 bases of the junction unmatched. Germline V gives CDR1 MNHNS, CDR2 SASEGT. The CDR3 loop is CASTGQGAYQPQHF. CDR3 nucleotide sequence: TGTGCCAGCACGGGACAGGGGGCATACCAGCCCCAGCATTTT.